Presented here are 14 T cell receptor beta chains from one specimen sequenced in a study of OX40 agonist ivuxolimab in advanced cancers. Sequencing was performed with immunoSEQ multiplex PCR; in TCRdb, only in-frame clones are kept and a portion is missing. Of about 73,000 clones listed, roughly 80% are singletons. This specimen was CD4+ or CD8+ T cells sorted from blood, taken in a trial of the OX40 agonist ivuxolimab. These receptors came from an adult with an advanced solid tumor such as melanoma, head and neck, liver or kidney cancer.

The rearrangement uses TRBV7-2 and TRBJ1-1, with a tentative D call TRBD1 (6 bases). Deletions cut 2 bases from V and 1 base from J, with 11 bases between. CDR3 length: 15 residues. Germline CDR1 and CDR2: SGHTA and FQGNSA. The CDR3 DNA reads as TGTGCCAGCAGCTTACGGGCAGGGGCGAACACTGAAGCTTTCTTT. Amino acids: CASSLRAGANTEAFF. The full variable domain, in which reference TRBV7-2 and TRBJ1-1 provide the parts outside the CDR3, is GAGVSQSPSNKVTEKGKDVELRCDPISGHTALYWYRQSLGQGLEFLIYFQGNSAPDKSGLPSDRFSAERTGGSVSTLTIQRTQQEDSAVYLCASSLRAGANTEAFFGQGTRLTVV.

The chain links TRBV5-8 to TRBJ2-5; 9 nucleotides line up with TRBD1. The CDR3 loop spans 16 amino acids. Looked up from germline, CDR1 is SGHTS and CDR2 is YDEGEE. Trimming removed 0 bases from V and 2 bases from J; junction bases left unmatched: 5. The CDR3 DNA sequence: TGTGCCAGCAGCTTGGGCGACAGGGGGGGACAAGAGACCCAGTACTTC. Residues: CASSLGDRGGQETQYF.

The chain is built from TRBV7-2 and TRBJ1-3, with 7 nucleotides matching TRBD1. CDR1 and CDR2 from the germline V gene are SGHTA and FQGNSA. With V trimmed by 3 bases and J by 1 base, 0 bases remained unmatched. The CDR3 is 14 residues long. CDR3: CASSLDRSGNTIYF. Here the CDR3 DNA reads TGTGCCAGCAGCTTGGACAGGTCTGGAAACACCATATATTTT.

This chain links TRBV11-2 with TRBJ1-6; D may be TRBD1 (5 bases). This CDR3 is 15 amino acids long. Germline V gives CDR1 SGHAT, CDR2 FQNNGV. V was trimmed by 5 bases and J by 9 bases, leaving 17 bases between them. The CDR3 DNA sequence: TGTGCCAGCAGCCAAACAGGCAATTGGGGTTCACCCCTCCACTTT. It specifies CASSQTGNWGSPLHF.

The chain recombines TRBV2 with TRBJ1-2, with D tentatively TRBD1 (5 bases). V was pared by 4 bases and J by 3 bases, with 9 bases between. The germline gives CDR1 SNHLY, CDR2 FYNNEI. The CDR3 length is 13 residues. DNA of the CDR3: TGTGCCAGCAGTGGGGGGACGTACTATGGCTACACCTTC. As protein: CASSGGTYYGYTF. Based on the CDR3 plus reference TRBV2 and TRBJ1-2, the full variable domain is EPEVTQTPSHQVTQMGQEVILRCVPISNHLYFYWYRQILGQKVEFLVSFYNNEISEKSEIFDDQFSVERPDGSNFTLKIRSTKLEDSAMYFCASSGGTYYGYTFGSGTRLTVV.

The J gene is TRBJ1-2, the V gene TRBV2; D ambiguous. The V end lost 10 bases, the J end lost 6 bases, and 18 bases lay between the germline ends. Germline V lookup: CDR1 SNHLY, CDR2 FYNNEI. The CDR3 loop spans 13 amino acids. DNA for the CDR3: TGTGCCACCACCCGAGGGTTCGGTAATGGCTACACCTTC. This encodes CATTRGFGNGYTF.

V gene TRBV7-2 combines with J gene TRBJ2-7, with D unclear. V lost 5 bases to trimming and J lost 6 bases, with 11 bases between them. The germline V gene encodes CDR1 SGHTA and CDR2 FQGNSA. The CDR3 covers 12 residues. The CDR3 nucleotides are TGTGCCAGCAGCCCATCTTCTTTCGAGCAGTACTTC. Residues: CASSPSSFEQYF.

The V and J genes are TRBV2 and TRBJ1-2; TRBD1 is a possible D gene (5 bases). Germline loops: CDR1 SNHLY, CDR2 FYNNEI. Trimming took off 0 bases at V and 5 bases at J, with 13 bases between the two ends. This CDR3 spans 15 amino acids. The CDR3 sequence: CASSEALYGGYGYTF. The CDR3 nucleotides are TGTGCCAGCAGTGAAGCGCTTTACGGGGGATATGGCTACACCTTC.

V and J are TRBV29-1 and TRBJ2-3; the match to TRBD2 covers 7 bases. Germline V gene sequence: CDR1 SQVTM, CDR2 ANQGSEA. The CDR3 has 13 amino acids. J lost 4 bases, V lost 8 bases, and 9 bases had no gene match. This CDR3 is CSPREGGSDTQYF. The DNA for the CDR3 is TGCAGCCCTAGGGAGGGAGGATCAGATACGCAGTATTTT.

The chain recombines TRBV5-4 with TRBJ2-7; D uncertain. CDR3 size: 14 residues. Trimming pared 3 bases from V and 4 bases from J, leaving 14 bases between. Germline V gene data show CDR1 as SGHNT and CDR2 as YYREEE (reference sequence). The CDR3 nucleotides read TGTGCCAGCAGCTCCACCCCATTTAATTACGAGCAGTACTTC. This sequence encodes CASSSTPFNYEQYF.

J is TRBJ1-1 and V is TRBV2; D is perhaps TRBD1 (5 bases). The CDR3 is 12 residues long. Germline V gives CDR1 SNHLY, CDR2 FYNNEI. The V end was cut by 7 bases, the J end by 6 bases, with 12 bases between. DNA for the CDR3: TGTGCCAGCACAGGGTCGACGGCTGAAGCTTTCTTT. Protein: CASTGSTAEAFF. Full variable domain (missing parts from reference TRBV2 and TRBJ1-1): EPEVTQTPSHQVTQMGQEVILRCVPISNHLYFYWYRQILGQKVEFLVSFYNNEISEKSEIFDDQFSVERPDGSNFTLKIRSTKLEDSAMYFCASTGSTAEAFFGQGTRLTVV.

This chain links TRBV25-1 with TRBJ2-1, with 8 bases fitting TRBD2. The germline gives CDR1 MGHDK, CDR2 SYGVNS. This CDR3 has 15 amino acids. Trimming cost V 4 bases and J 4 bases; bases outside gene matches: 6. CDR3 region: CASSVAGGAYNEQFF. In DNA, the CDR3 is TGTGCCAGCAGTGTGGCCGGGGGGGCGTACAATGAGCAGTTCTTC. The entire variable domain, with the rest obtained from reference TRBV25-1 and TRBJ2-1, is as follows: EADIYQTPRYLVIGTGKKITLECSQTMGHDKMYWYQQDPGMELHLIHYSYGVNSTEKGDLSSESTVSRIRTEHFPLTLESARPSHTSQYLCASSVAGGAYNEQFFGPGTRLTVL.

The rearrangement uses TRBV7-2 and TRBJ1-4; tentatively, D is TRBD1 (5 bases). Trimming stripped 4 bases from V and 4 bases from J, with 13 bases between. Germline-derived CDR1 and CDR2 are SGHTA and FQGNSA. The CDR3 covers 15 residues. The chain's CDR3 is CASSSPGAVNEKLFF. Here the CDR3 DNA reads TGTGCCAGCAGCTCCCCCGGGGCCGTTAATGAAAAACTGTTTTTT. The full variable domain, completed using reference TRBV7-2 and TRBJ1-4, is GAGVSQSPSNKVTEKGKDVELRCDPISGHTALYWYRQSLGQGLEFLIYFQGNSAPDKSGLPSDRFSAERTGGSVSTLTIQRTQQEDSAVYLCASSSPGAVNEKLFFGSGTQLSVL.

This sequence joins TRBV6-6 and TRBJ2-5; D is perhaps TRBD1 or TRBD2 (5 bases each). This CDR3 comprises 16 residues. Germline V CDR1 and CDR2: MNHNY, SVGAGI (reference sequence). The V end was cut by 6 bases, the J end by 0 bases, with 17 bases between. CDR3 protein: CASRPGTVTNQETQYF. CDR3 in DNA: TGTGCCAGCAGACCCGGGACCGTTACAAACCAAGAGACCCAGTACTTC.